This entry describes one T cell receptor beta chain. There is no known antigen for this receptor. No base quality values were provided; no much bigger clone lies one nucleotide off. This entry comes from a study of blood T cell repertoires in COVID-19 (dated by TCRdb to the early 2020s). About the study as a whole: The collaborator samples originated in the United States, Italy and Spain and spanned the acute and convalescent phases of COVID-19. The prospective study material was composed of cDNA or gDNA derived from T cells, B-cell-depleted T cells, or PBMCs. Subjects who had been exposed to COVID-19, were actively infected with it, or had recovered from it provided the deeply sampled blood TCRbeta repertoires that made up the dataset. The repertoires were released in a freely available public database intended as a resource for research on the immune response to SARS-CoV-2. The samples were drawn from two sources: the first 160 participants of the ongoing ImmuneRACE study, and 1,000 to 1,500 subjects contributed by 6 global collaborators. Nearly every sample came with metadata listing a de-identified subject ID, COVID-19 status, age in years and sex. Where HLA class I and class II types were available, the types were taken from metadata supplied by the sample provider, not from assay-based typing. Overall results and qualifications from the work: How much clinical and demographic metadata was included differed by source and by participant, and the metadata was provided uncurated.

CDR1 and CDR2 are drawn from the germline V gene: LGHNA, YNFKEQ. Trimming accounts for 1 base at V and 5 bases at J, while the number of junction bases matched to no gene is 6. The CDR3 starts with the cysteine, ends with the phenylalanine, and has 16 residues. The read is trimmed to its CDR3 DNA, 48 bases read in frame from base 1. A second Seattle source provided samples from volunteer blood donors who had recovered from COVID-19. The collaborating institutions used their own protocols to collect whole blood in K2EDTA tubes. For TCRbeta analysis, collaborator samples were shipped as frozen whole blood, as isolated PBMCs, or as DNA extracted from either sample type. TCRbeta CDR3 regions were amplified from genomic DNA using the immunoSEQ Assay, a bias-controlled multiplex PCR. Concerning the study's data processing: Within the assay, amplification of reference gene primers was used to estimate how many nucleated cells each sample contained. Sequence reads were collapsed and filtered to measure the absolute abundance of every unique TCRbeta CDR3 rearrangement. For each sample, productive Simpson clonality was calculated by taking the square root of Simpson's diversity index across productive rearrangements. TCRdb's version of the immuneACCESS table is confined to in-frame rearrangements and falls short of the full clone set. An unresolved V gene accounts for under half of the shortfall where checked; the remainder is of unknown origin. The V and J calls and clone size come from that table; D and trimming were worked out from the DNA. The sample yields more than 300,000 clones; 80% to 90% were counted once. The top ten hold roughly 6.7% of the sample.

Source material: peripheral blood. The chain uses TRBV4-2 and TRBJ2-1; the central 9 bases match TRBD1. The sequence was obtained from a young man who had recovered from COVID-19. The DNA sequence is given as TGTGCCAGCAGCCAAGGGGGGACAGGGAGCCACAATGAGCAGTTCTTC. Its protein product is CASSQGGTGSHNEQFF.